In its sample, the clone carrying this TCR beta chain was seen a few times. Its antigen is currently unknown. The sample belongs to a study of T-cell reconstitution after alpha-beta-depleted transplantation in children. Findings of the study overall: After transplant, at about two months, alpha-beta T cells were reportedly derived from several hundred expanded graft clones. Fresh T-cell production supplied most of the T-cell counts and diversity seen one year after transplant. Surviving recipient T cells and thymic progenitors accounted for the high day-60 TCRbeta diversity observed in some patients.

Construction of the TCRbeta library involved unique molecular identifiers. One entry per CDR3 protein results from TCRdb running MiXCR on the PCR reads. Counted here are approximately 50,000 distinct CDR3 sequences, 5% to 6.5% occurring once; the ten biggest clones make up over 30%. The source material was PBMCs, mostly from graft donor cells, sampled 60 days after TCRalphabeta/CD19-depleted stem cell transplant. The origin of this receptor is a female patient between 2 and 15 years old who had a stem cell transplant for aplastic anemia, so the T cells may come from the graft donor.

The CDR3 is CASSGTPRGNSPLHF. The DNA of the CDR3 is TGTGCCAGCAGTGGGACCCCCAGGGGAAACTCACCCCTCCACTTT. The rearrangement joins TRBV2 to TRBJ1-6; TRBD1 might be the D (6 bases). Trimming shortened V by 4 bases and J by 10 bases, and 17 bases separated the two germline ends. CDR3 length equals 15 residues. Germline CDR1 reads SNHLY; CDR2 reads FYNNEI.